This record looks at one TCR beta chain sequence and its context. The data are from a study of blood T cell repertoires in COVID-19. The wider study: Nucleic acid was either cDNA or gDNA, and it came from T cells, B-cell-depleted T cells, or PBMCs.

Authors' processing steps: Reference gene primers were amplified, and this amplification served to estimate nucleated cell counts. TCRdb keeps only in-frame clones here, not all; method: immunoSEQ multiplex PCR. Clone size and the V and J calls come from that table; the DNA yielded D and trimming. The repertoire consists of 200,000 to 250,000 clones, with more than 75% occurring once and the leading ten covering more than 6.5%. The receptor's source is a woman between 65 and 79 years old with active or convalescent COVID-19. Sequenced material: peripheral blood.

The CDR3 sequence is CASSLGAGTEAFF. CDR3 nucleotides: TGCGCCAGCAGCTTGGGGGCAGGGACTGAAGCTTTCTTT. The V call is TRBV5-1, the J call TRBJ1-1, with D possibly TRBD1 on 5 matching bases. Germline V gene sequence: CDR1 SGHRS, CDR2 YFSETQ. This CDR3 region has 13 residues. The V gene lost 0 bases and the J gene lost 5 bases, with 8 bases spanning the gap. Full variable domain (remainder filled in from reference TRBV5-1 and TRBJ1-1): KAGVTQTPRYLIKTRGQQVTLSCSPISGHRSVSWYQQTPGQGLQFLFEYFSETQRNKGNFPGRFSGRQFSNSRSEMNVSTLELGDSALYLCASSLGAGTEAFFGQGTRLTVV.